At least ten counts were recorded for the clone carrying this T cell receptor beta chain. Its target is unknown. These data come from a study of early T cells in non-severe SARS-CoV-2 infection. Background on the study: Sequenced bulk RNA came from whole blood that was unsorted, and chains were unpaired.

V lost 2 bases, J lost 8 bases, and 13 bases lay in between. The CDR3 is 14 residues long. The study's findings and limits: Reliance on VDJdb matching favored anti-spike CD8 responses; private and CD4 specificities were missed.

Separate cDNA molecules each had unique molecular identifiers attached to them. TCRdb processed the 5' RACE reads anew with MiXCR; each CDR3 protein has one entry. Among about 29,000 distinct CDR3 sequences listed, 4.5% were seen once. Sequenced material: whole blood. The sequence was obtained from an adult who was a healthcare worker with PCR-confirmed SARS-CoV-2 infection or an uninfected control (not recorded which). The J gene is TRBJ2-4, the V gene TRBV12-3 or TRBV12-4; D is uncertain. This CDR3 reads CASSLNYRADIQYF. The CDR3 region has the DNA TGTGCCAGCAGTTTAAATTATAGGGCTGACATTCAGTACTTC.